The clone carrying this T cell receptor (beta chain) was counted a single time. The record originates from a study of radiation and T cells in renal cell carcinoma. This sample's time point: blood 4 weeks post-SBRT, at nephrectomy. The treatment was: 15 Gy SBRT to primary tumor, nephrectomy 4 weeks later. The patient's renal cell carcinoma had clear cell pathology. V shed 1 base and J shed 4 bases, with 11 bases lying between them. CDR1 and CDR2 (germline): SGHTA, FQGNSA. There are 15 residues in the CDR3. Only in-frame clones appear in the TCRdb table, and some are missing; sequencing was by immunoSEQ multiplex PCR. The sample has fewer than 200,000 clones; about 87% are singletons.

The V and J genes are TRBV7-2 and TRBJ2-4, with D perhaps TRBD2 (6 bases). This material consisted of blood, taken from a patient whose treatment included radiotherapy and nephrectomy. This clonotype was obtained from a woman in her forties or fifties with renal cell carcinoma. The CDR3 sequence is CASSLGGTQKNIQYF. The CDR3 bases are TGTGCCAGCAGCTTAGGCGGGACTCAAAAAAACATTCAGTACTTC.